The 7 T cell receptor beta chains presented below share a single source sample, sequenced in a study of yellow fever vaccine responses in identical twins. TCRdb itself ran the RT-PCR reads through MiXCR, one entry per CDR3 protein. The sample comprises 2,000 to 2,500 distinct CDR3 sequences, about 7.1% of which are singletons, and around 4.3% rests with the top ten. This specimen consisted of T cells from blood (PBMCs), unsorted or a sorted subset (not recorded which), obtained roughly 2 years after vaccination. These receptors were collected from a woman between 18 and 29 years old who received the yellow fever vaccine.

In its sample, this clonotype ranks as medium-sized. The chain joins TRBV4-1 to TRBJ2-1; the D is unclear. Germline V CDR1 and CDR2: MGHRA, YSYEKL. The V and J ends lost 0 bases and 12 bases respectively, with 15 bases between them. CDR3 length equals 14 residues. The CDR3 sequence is CASSQDPSSIMQFF. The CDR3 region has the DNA TGCGCCAGCAGCCAAGATCCCAGCTCGATAATGCAGTTCTTC.

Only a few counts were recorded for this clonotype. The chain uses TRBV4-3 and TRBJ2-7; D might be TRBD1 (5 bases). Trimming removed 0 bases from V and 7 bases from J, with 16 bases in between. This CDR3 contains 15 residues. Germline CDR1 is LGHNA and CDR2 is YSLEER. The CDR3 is CASSQDRVRGGEQYF. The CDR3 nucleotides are TGCGCCAGCAGCCAAGATCGGGTTAGGGGTGGAGAGCAGTACTTC.

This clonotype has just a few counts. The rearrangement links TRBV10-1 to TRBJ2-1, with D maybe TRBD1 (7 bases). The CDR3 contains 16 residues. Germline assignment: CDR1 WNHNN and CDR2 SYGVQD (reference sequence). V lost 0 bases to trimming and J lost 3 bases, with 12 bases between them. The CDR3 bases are TGCGCCAGCAGTGAGTCGCCAGGGGGGCTCTACAATGAGCAGTTCTTC. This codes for CASSESPGGLYNEQFF.

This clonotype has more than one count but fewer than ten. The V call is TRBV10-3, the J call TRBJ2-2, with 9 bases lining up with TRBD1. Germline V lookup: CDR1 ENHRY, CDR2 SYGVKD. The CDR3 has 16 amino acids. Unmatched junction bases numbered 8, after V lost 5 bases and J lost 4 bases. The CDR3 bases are TGTGCCATCAGTCGGGTAGGACAGGGGACCACCGGGGAGCTGTTTTTT. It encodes CAISRVGQGTTGELFF.

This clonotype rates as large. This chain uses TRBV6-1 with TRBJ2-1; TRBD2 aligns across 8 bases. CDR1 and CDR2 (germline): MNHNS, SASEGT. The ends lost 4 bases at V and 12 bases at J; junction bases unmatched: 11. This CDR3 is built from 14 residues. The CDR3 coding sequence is TGTGCCAGCAGTGGGTTAGCGGGGAGTGAACGGCAGTTCTTC. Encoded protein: CASSGLAGSERQFF.

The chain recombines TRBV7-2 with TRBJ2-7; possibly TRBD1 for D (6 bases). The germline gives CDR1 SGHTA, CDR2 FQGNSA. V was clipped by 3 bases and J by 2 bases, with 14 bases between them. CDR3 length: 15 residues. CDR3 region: CASSFDGTSTYEQYF. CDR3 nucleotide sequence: TGTGCCAGCAGCTTCGACGGGACATCAACCTACGAGCAGTACTTC.

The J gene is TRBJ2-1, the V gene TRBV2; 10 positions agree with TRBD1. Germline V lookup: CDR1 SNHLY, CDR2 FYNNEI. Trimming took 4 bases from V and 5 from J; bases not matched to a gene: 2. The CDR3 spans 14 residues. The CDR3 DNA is TGTGCCAGCAGTGGGACAGGGGGAGACAATGAGCAGTTCTTC. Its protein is CASSGTGGDNEQFF.